What follows are 29 T cell receptor beta chains derived from one specimen sequenced in a study of T cell responses to AZD1222 COVID-19 vaccine. Assay used: immunoSEQ multiplex PCR; TCRdb lists only in-frame clones, some missing. The sample records tens of thousands of clones, 83% being singletons. The specimen comprised peripheral blood, sampled 28 days after the second AZD1222 dose. The source of these receptors is an adult who received the AZD1222 COVID-19 vaccine.

The chain uses TRBV9 and TRBJ1-1; 8 nucleotides match TRBD1. Losses at the gene ends were 0 bases for V and 5 bases for J; bases not matched to a gene: 6. The CDR3 spans 15 residues. CDR1 is SGDLS, CDR2 YYNGEE, per germline. The CDR3: CASSVEGTGRTEAFF. The CDR3, as DNA: TGTGCCAGCAGCGTAGAAGGGACAGGTCGGACTGAAGCTTTCTTT.

V is TRBV11-2 and J is TRBJ2-1; TRBD1 agrees at 8 bases. Germline V gene lookup returns CDR1 SGHAT and CDR2 FQNNGV. The CDR3 length is 15 residues. J was trimmed by 7 bases and V by 4 bases; bases with no gene match: 9. The CDR3 protein is CASSYLQGGLNEQFF. The CDR3 nucleotides are TGTGCCAGCAGCTACCTACAGGGGGGTTTGAATGAGCAGTTCTTC.

V usage is TRBV6-5 and J usage is TRBJ2-1; D perhaps matches TRBD2 (5 bases). The CDR3 is 12 amino acids. With 2 bases removed from V and 10 bases from J, the gap between germline ends came to 9 bases. Germline values: CDR1 MNHEY, CDR2 SVGAGI. CDR3 nucleotide sequence: TGTGCCAGCAGTTACGACGGGGAGGAGCAGTTCTTC. Translation: CASSYDGEEQFF.

This clone has more than one count but fewer than ten. This chain connects TRBV12-3 or TRBV12-4 to TRBJ1-4; D call uncertain. The CDR3 loop spans 13 amino acids. V lost 6 bases and J lost 8, with 13 bases in between. The DNA for the CDR3 is TGTGCCAGCAGCCGGGCCTACGCAGAAAAACTGTTTTTT. Its protein product is CASSRAYAEKLFF.

V gene TRBV2 combines with J gene TRBJ2-2; 16 nucleotides align to TRBD2. From germline, CDR1 is SNHLY and CDR2 FYNNEI. Trimming at V came to 5 bases and at J to 4 bases, leaving 7 bases not matched to a gene. The CDR3 has 18 amino acids. This chain's CDR3 is CASSPGTSGGAGTGELFF. CDR3 bases: TGTGCCAGCAGTCCCGGGACTAGCGGGGGGGCCGGCACCGGGGAGCTGTTTTTT.

This clone was counted once. V usage is TRBV7-8 and J usage is TRBJ1-1; perhaps TRBD1 as D (5 bases). The length of the CDR3 is 16 residues. V lost 7 bases to trimming and J lost 6 bases, with 24 bases between them. Germline lookup yields CDR1 SGHVS and CDR2 FQNEAQ. CDR3 DNA sequence: TGTGCCAGCAAAAGCCCCCTCGGGGGTAGGGGTGCTGAAGCTTTCTTT. Its translation: CASKSPLGGRGAEAFF.

This clone turned up a few times. This chain connects TRBV6-2 or TRBV6-3 to TRBJ1-4, with a weak D call TRBD1 (5 bases). The CDR3 totals 15 residues. Looked up from germline, CDR1 is MNHEY and CDR2 is SVGEGT. V was clipped by 4 bases and J by 0 bases, with 9 bases between them. This CDR3 reads CASSWRGATNEKLFF. DNA for the CDR3: TGTGCCAGCAGTTGGAGGGGAGCAACTAATGAAAAACTGTTTTTT.

The genes are TRBV30 and TRBJ1-6; no reliable D call. The CDR3 totals 12 residues. Trimming removed 0 bases from V and 7 bases from J, with 4 bases in between. The germline CDR1 and CDR2 sequences are GTSNPN and SVGIG (reference sequence). CDR3 loop: CAWSVLNSPLHF. The CDR3 DNA sequence: TGTGCCTGGAGTGTTCTAAATTCACCCCTCCACTTT.

This clone was detected only once. This rearrangement joins TRBV29-1 to TRBJ1-4, with D perhaps matching TRBD1 (6 bases). The length of the CDR3 is 11 residues. The V gene's germline CDR1 is SQVTM and CDR2 ANQGSEA. The V end lost 6 bases, the J end lost 8 bases, and 10 bases lay between the germline ends. The CDR3 nucleotides read TGCAGCGTCGCAACAGGGGAAAAACTGTTTTTT. Encoded protein: CSVATGEKLFF.

The rearrangement joins TRBV3-1 (or the pseudogene TRBV3-2) to TRBJ2-7; 9 bases fit TRBD2. Germline V lookup: CDR1 LGHDT, CDR2 YNNKEL (reference sequence). The CDR3 is made up of 15 amino acids. V lost 1 base to trimming and J lost 7 bases; unmatched junction nucleotides: 8. CDR3 bases: TGTGCCAGCAGCCAAGGAGTAGCGGGGGAGTATGAGCAGTACTTC. Translating it yields CASSQGVAGEYEQYF.

Only one count was recorded for this clone. The V and J genes are TRBV2 and TRBJ2-2; 8 bases are shared with TRBD2. This CDR3 is 15 amino acids long. The V gene's germline CDR1 is SNHLY and CDR2 FYNNEI. Trimming cost V 6 bases and J 3 bases; bases outside gene matches: 6. CDR3 region: CASSGGAVDTGELFF. The CDR3 nucleotides read TGTGCCAGCAGCGGGGGGGCGGTCGACACCGGGGAGCTGTTTTTT.

The V call is TRBV10-3, the J call TRBJ2-2, with D possibly TRBD1 on 6 matching bases. This CDR3 contains 14 residues. The germline V gene encodes CDR1 ENHRY and CDR2 SYGVKD. The V gene lost 2 bases and the J gene lost 7 bases, with 11 bases spanning the gap. The CDR3 reads CAISEAGVGGELFF. As DNA, the CDR3 is TGTGCCATCAGTGAGGCAGGGGTCGGCGGGGAGCTGTTTTTT.

This sequence joins TRBV5-8 and TRBJ1-2; D is ambiguous. The CDR3 contains 14 residues. Germline values: CDR1 SGHTS, CDR2 YDEGEE. The germline V and J ends were trimmed by 1 base and 6 bases, with 13 bases remaining between them. The CDR3 DNA reads TGTGCCAGCAGCTTGTGGGTCAACATCAATGGCTACACCTTC. Amino acids: CASSLWVNINGYTF. Using reference TRBV5-8 and TRBJ1-2 for the parts outside the CDR3, the full variable domain is EAGVTQSPTHLIKTRGQQATLRCSPISGHTSVYWYQQALGLGLQFLLWYDEGEERNRGNFPPRFSGRQFPNYSSELNVNALELEDSALYLCASSLWVNINGYTFGSGTRLTVV.

This chain connects TRBV4-1 to TRBJ2-5; the D gene is possibly TRBD1 (5 bases). V dropped 1 base and J dropped 4 bases, with 13 bases sitting between them. Germline values: CDR1 MGHRA, CDR2 YSYEKL. This CDR3 is 15 amino acids long. The DNA of the CDR3 is TGCGCCAGCAGCCAAGGGACATTAGGGCGAGAGACCCAGTACTTC. Translation gives CASSQGTLGRETQYF.

The chain links TRBV4-1 to TRBJ2-5, with D possibly called TRBD1 or TRBD2 (6 bases each). CDR1 and CDR2 from the germline V gene are MGHRA and YSYEKL. Trimming removed 0 bases at V and 4 bases at J, with 15 bases between. CDR3 length: 16 amino acids. CDR3 protein: CASSQDLGWGAETQYF. In nucleotides, the CDR3 is TGCGCCAGCAGCCAAGATCTAGGATGGGGGGCAGAGACCCAGTACTTC.

The genes are TRBV19 and TRBJ1-1; TRBD1 might be the D (6 bases). The V end lost 9 bases, the J end lost 5 bases, and 16 bases lay between the germline ends. This CDR3 is 13 amino acids long. CDR1 and CDR2 (germline): LNHDA, SQIVND (reference sequence). CDR3 residues: CASTGVGGTEAFF. CDR3 in DNA: TGTGCCAGCACCGGGGTAGGGGGGACTGAAGCTTTCTTT.

This chain links TRBV5-1 with TRBJ1-2; D uncertain. Germline CDR1 SGHRS, CDR2 YFSETQ. This CDR3 is built from 13 residues. Trimming took 4 bases from V and 6 from J, leaving 13 bases between them. This chain's CDR3 is CASSLTRVDGYTF. CDR3 DNA: TGCGCCAGCAGCCTAACTCGGGTGGATGGCTACACCTTC.

The chain links TRBV12-3 or TRBV12-4 to TRBJ1-4; D is undetermined. V gave up 8 bases and J gave up 4 bases, with 11 bases separating them. The CDR3 is made up of 13 amino acids. The CDR3 sequence is CASSQILNEKLFF. The DNA for the CDR3 is TGTGCCAGCTCTCAGATTCTTAATGAAAAACTGTTTTTT.

The genes are TRBV6-2 or TRBV6-3 and TRBJ2-2; 13 bases agree with TRBD2. Germline loops: CDR1 MNHEY, CDR2 SVGEGT. The CDR3 is 16 residues long. J was trimmed by 7 bases and V by 5 bases; bases with no gene match: 7. The CDR3 sequence is CASSRTSGGNGGELFF. In DNA, the CDR3 is TGTGCCAGCAGTCGGACTAGCGGGGGAAATGGCGGGGAGCTGTTTTTT.

With regard to this clone: Other DNA sequences in this specimen translate into the identical CDR3. The chain links TRBV10-1 to TRBJ2-2, with D hard to call. The V and J ends lost 3 bases and 5 bases respectively, with 13 bases between them. This CDR3 spans 15 amino acids. Germline-derived CDR1 and CDR2 are WNHNN and SYGVQD (reference sequence). The CDR3 spells CASSDGQLETGELFF. CDR3 in DNA: TGCGCCAGCAGTGACGGCCAGCTTGAAACCGGGGAGCTGTTTTTT.

The rearrangement uses TRBV9 and TRBJ2-2, with 7 positions matching TRBD2. V lost 0 bases and J lost 3; bases outside the gene matches: 2. Germline V gives CDR1 SGDLS, CDR2 YYNGEE. The CDR3 length is 15 residues. CDR3 amino acids: CASSVGGGDTGELFF. The CDR3 DNA reads as TGTGCCAGCAGCGTAGGTGGGGGGGACACCGGGGAGCTGTTTTTT.

The rearrangement links TRBV19 to TRBJ1-5, with 8 positions matching TRBD1. The length of the CDR3 is 14 residues. Germline values: CDR1 LNHDA, CDR2 SQIVND (reference sequence). The V segment lost 7 bases and the J segment 6 bases; nucleotides outside the gene matches: 8. The DNA of the CDR3 is TGTGCCAGTAACAGGGGGTCGGGGGGTCAGCCCCAGCATTTT. Translation gives CASNRGSGGQPQHF.

In its sample, this clone was seen once. In DNA, the CDR3 is TGTGCCAGCAGTGAAGCGCAAAAGGCTGAGCAGTTCTTC. Translation gives CASSEAQKAEQFF. The chain joins TRBV6-1 to TRBJ2-1; D not certain. V was clipped by 0 bases and J by 9 bases, with 9 bases between them. The CDR3 is 13 residues long. CDR1 and CDR2 from the germline V gene are MNHNS and SASEGT.

This rearrangement joins TRBV19 to TRBJ1-4; D uncertain. CDR1 and CDR2 from the germline V gene are LNHDA and SQIVND (reference sequence). V was clipped by 5 bases and J by 8 bases, with 15 bases between them. This CDR3 has 14 amino acids. In nucleotides, the CDR3 is TGTGCCAGTAGTGCAACGGTTCTGGGGGAAAAACTGTTTTTT. Translated, it gives CASSATVLGEKLFF.

The V call is TRBV2, the J call TRBJ2-7; 12 bases fit TRBD2. The CDR3 has 14 residues. CDR1 and CDR2 from the germline V gene are SNHLY and FYNNEI. Losses at the gene ends were 6 bases for V and 4 bases for J; bases not matched to a gene: 4. CDR3 in DNA: TGTGCCAGCAGGACGACTAGCGGGGGATACGAGCAGTACTTC. This gives the protein CASRTTSGGYEQYF.

The CDR3 reads CASSLGQGRRTEAFF. In DNA form, the CDR3 reads TGCGCCAGCAGCTTAGGACAGGGGCGGCGGACTGAAGCTTTCTTT. This chain joins TRBV5-1 and TRBJ1-1, with TRBD1 matching over 9 bases. V shed 2 bases and J 5 bases; nucleotides not matched to a gene: 7. CDR1 is SGHRS and CDR2 is YFSETQ in the germline V gene. This CDR3 is 15 amino acids long.

V and J are TRBV5-1 and TRBJ2-2, with 7 positions matching TRBD1. The CDR3 has 14 amino acids. CDR1 and CDR2 (germline): SGHRS, YFSETQ. V lost 0 bases, J lost 4 bases, and 0 bases stayed unmatched. This CDR3 is CASSLDRGTGELFF. The CDR3 nucleotides are TGCGCCAGCAGCTTGGACAGGGGCACCGGGGAGCTGTTTTTT.

V usage is TRBV10-3 and J usage is TRBJ2-5, with TRBD2 matching 13 bases. V lost 2 bases, J lost 1 base, and 1 base stayed unmatched. CDR3 length equals 16 residues. Per germline, CDR1 ENHRY and CDR2 SYGVKD. CDR3: CAISEGLAGAQETQYF. Here the CDR3 DNA reads TGTGCCATCAGTGAGGGACTAGCGGGGGCCCAAGAGACCCAGTACTTC.

The chain has TRBV7-2 and TRBJ2-1; D not certain. The CDR3 contains 12 residues. Between the trimmed V and J ends, which lost 2 bases and 6 bases, there was a span of 5 bases. Germline CDR1 SGHTA, CDR2 FQGNSA. The CDR3 loop is CASSLFGNEQFF. CDR3 nucleotide sequence: TGTGCCAGCAGCTTATTTGGCAATGAGCAGTTCTTC.